This T cell receptor (beta chain) was sequenced for a study of shared clonotypes between healthy human individuals. TCRdb's table, derived via immunoSEQ multiplex PCR, lists solely in-frame clones and lacks some. Of about 1.9 million clones in the sample, about 94% were seen once. In germline, CDR1 is SGDLS, CDR2 YYNGEE. This CDR3 contains 15 residues. V gave up 4 bases and J gave up 7 bases, with 20 bases separating them. The naive CD8 population came from CD45RO-negative cells selected for CCR7, without terminally differentiated effector memory CD45RA+ cells. V and J are TRBV9 and TRBJ1-2; perhaps TRBD1 as D (6 bases). Sequences were obtained from naive CD8+ T cells from PBMCs. The TCR was taken from a man between 18 and 29 years old in good health. Some clones in this sample may be carry-over from other donors' samples. The CDR3, as DNA: TGTGCCAGCAGCCCAAGGGGGGAGATAGTCTTTGGCTACACCTTC. This encodes CASSPRGEIVFGYTF.